This T cell receptor beta chain was recorded in a study of blood T cell repertoires in COVID-19. About the study: Nucleic acid was either cDNA or gDNA, and it came from T cells, B-cell-depleted T cells, or PBMCs.

This CDR3 has 14 amino acids. V dropped 6 bases and J dropped 6; count of bases not matched to a gene: 11. Germline V CDR1 and CDR2: MNHEY, SVGEGT. Per the original methods: Scientists estimated how many nucleated cells there were by amplifying reference gene primers. Method: immunoSEQ multiplex PCR; TCRdb's copy keeps in-frame clones and lacks some. V and J calls and clone size are those listed in that table; D and trimming were worked out from the DNA. Seen here are roughly 300,000 clones, about 87% observed once, and the top ten hold 7.8%. The clonotype comes from a woman aged 50 to 65 who had recovered from COVID-19. Sequencing was done on a sample of peripheral blood. V usage is TRBV6-2 or TRBV6-3 and J usage is TRBJ2-7; 7 nucleotides agree with TRBD2. The CDR3 bases are TGTGCCAGCAGCAACGGGACTAAAGCGACCGAGCAGTACTTC. It yields the protein CASSNGTKATEQYF.